The sequence of this TCR beta chain was determined in a study of T cells in Graves' hyperthyroidism and ophthalmopathy. This clonotype was seen at least ten times. The TCR beta CDR3 regions underwent amplification using RNA transcripts as the source. First-round RT-PCR of the TCR CDR3 relied on the HTBI primer set. TCRdb redid the calling of the multiplex PCR reads with MiXCR, one entry per CDR3 protein. The repertoire holds about 700,000 distinct CDR3 sequences, with 12% to 15% as singletons. J gave up 8 bases and V 0 bases, and 10 bases lay outside the gene matches. Germline-derived CDR1 and CDR2 are DFQATT and SNEGSKA (reference sequence). The CDR3 is 15 residues long.

Sequencing was carried out using blood. The source is a woman aged 18-30 years with Graves' hyperthyroidism. The chain has TRBV20-1 and TRBJ2-1; 7 bases fit TRBD2. CDR3 nucleotides: TGCAGTGCTAGAGATCAGAGCGGGAATTATCATGAGCAGTTCTTC. Translated, it gives CSARDQSGNYHEQFF.